This entry lists 17 T cell receptor beta chains sequenced from one sample in a study of T-cell memory formation after mild COVID-19 (dated by TCRdb to 2020 to 2022). Libraries were constructed by 5' RACE. Sequenced using an Illumina NovaSeq 6000. TCRdb reprocessed the public reads (quality trimming at Q25 with fastp, clone calling with MiXCR) and kept in-frame beta chains. CDR3 protein sequences are deduplicated, and each keeps its most common genes and DNA. This sample comprises 300,000 to 400,000 distinct CDR3 sequences, around 20% of them detected only once. The top ten hold approximately 12% of the sample. Sequencing was performed on PBMCs or a T cell subset sorted from them (not recorded which). The receptors here all came from an adult woman who had mild COVID-19 (a few samples of this study predate the infection). The sample titles of this study are shuffled in the database, so cell type and time point are left out; the donor was told from shared clones.

The CDR3 sequence: CASSTQGLAGGTDTQYF. CDR3 bases: TGTGCCAGCAGCACACAAGGACTAGCGGGAGGCACAGATACGCAGTATTTT. The chain links TRBV7-3 to TRBJ2-3; 13 bases are a match to TRBD2. This CDR3 spans 17 amino acids. CDR1 and CDR2 from the germline V gene are SGHTA and FQGTGA. V was pared by 5 bases and J by 1 base, with 6 bases of the junction left unmatched.

The chain recombines TRBV15 with TRBJ2-5; D uncertain. Deletions cut 0 bases from V and 7 bases from J, with 9 bases between. This CDR3 is built from 13 residues. CDR1 is LNHNV and CDR2 is YYDKDF in the germline V gene (reference sequence). The CDR3 sequence: CATSRDSTGTQYF. The CDR3 nucleotides read TGTGCCACCAGCAGAGATAGTACCGGGACCCAGTACTTC. The full variable domain, its missing parts supplied by reference TRBV15 and TRBJ2-5, is DAMVIQNPRYQVTQFGKPVTLSCSQTLNHNVMYWYQQKSSQAPKLLFHYYDKDFNNEADTPDNFQSRRPNTSFCFLDIRSPGLGDTAMYLCATSRDSTGTQYFGPGTRLLVL.

This clonotype has a handful of counts. This chain joins TRBV20-1 and TRBJ2-7; D not certain. Germline assignment: CDR1 DFQATT and CDR2 SNEGSKA (reference sequence). There are 14 residues in the CDR3. Trimming left V 5 bases short and J 2 bases short, with 16 bases between. The CDR3 protein is CSAHQVSLTYEQYF. Written as DNA, the CDR3 is TGCAGTGCTCATCAGGTTTCACTGACCTACGAGCAGTACTTC.

The genes are TRBV18 and TRBJ1-1; no definite D call. Trimming shortened V by 6 bases and J by 4 bases, and 12 bases separated the two germline ends. This CDR3 is 13 amino acids long. CDR1 and CDR2 from the germline V gene are KGHSH and LQKENI. CDR3 sequence: CASSPSGVTEAFF. Here the CDR3 DNA reads TGTGCCAGCTCCCCATCTGGGGTCACTGAAGCTTTCTTT. Full variable domain (rest looked up from reference TRBV18 and TRBJ1-1): NAGVMQNPRHLVRRRGQEARLRCSPMKGHSHVYWYRQLPEEGLKFMVYLQKENIIDESGMPKERFSAEFPKEGPSILRIQQVVRGDSAAYFCASSPSGVTEAFFGQGTRLTVV.

The rearrangement uses TRBV12-3 or TRBV12-4 and TRBJ1-5, with 9 bases identical to TRBD1. The V segment lost 5 bases and the J segment 0 bases; nucleotides outside the gene matches: 5. This CDR3 has 16 amino acids. The CDR3 sequence: CASSRTGDYSNQPQHF. The DNA for the CDR3 is TGTGCCAGCAGTCGGACAGGGGATTATAGCAATCAGCCCCAGCATTTT.

This clonotype appeared a few times. The V call is TRBV2, the J call TRBJ2-2; the match to TRBD2 covers 10 bases. The CDR3 covers 15 residues. The germline CDR1 and CDR2 sequences are SNHLY and FYNNEI. J was trimmed by 2 bases and V by 6 bases; bases with no gene match: 3. The CDR3 spells CASRWTSGNTGELFF. As DNA, the CDR3 is TGTGCCAGCAGATGGACTAGCGGAAACACCGGGGAGCTGTTTTTT. The full variable domain, rest sourced from reference TRBV2 and TRBJ2-2, is EPEVTQTPSHQVTQMGQEVILRCVPISNHLYFYWYRQILGQKVEFLVSFYNNEISEKSEIFDDQFSVERPDGSNFTLKIRSTKLEDSAMYFCASRWTSGNTGELFFGEGSRLTVL.

The chain recombines TRBV5-1 with TRBJ1-2, with D unclear. V was pared by 4 bases and J by 4 bases, with 17 bases between. The CDR3 is made up of 15 amino acids. Germline assignment: CDR1 SGHRS and CDR2 YFSETQ. The CDR3 DNA sequence: TGCGCCAGCAGCCCTGACGGCGGAGAACTCTATGGCTACACCTTC. Translated: CASSPDGGELYGYTF.

The rearrangement joins TRBV5-6 to TRBJ1-1; D gene uncertain. Germline lookup yields CDR1 SGHDT and CDR2 YYEEEE. The V end lost 2 bases, the J end lost 7 bases, and 9 bases lay between the germline ends. CDR3 length: 12 amino acids. CDR3 sequence reads: CASSFAELEAFF. The CDR3 bases are TGTGCCAGCAGCTTTGCGGAACTTGAAGCTTTCTTT.

The rearrangement links TRBV24-1 to TRBJ2-1; 11 positions match TRBD2. This CDR3 has 16 amino acids. Looked up from germline, CDR1 is KGHDR and CDR2 is SFDVKD. V lost 3 bases to trimming and J lost 3 bases; unmatched junction nucleotides: 3. The CDR3 nucleotides are TGTGCCACCAGTGATGCTGGGACTAGCGGCTACAATGAGCAGTTCTTC. Residues: CATSDAGTSGYNEQFF.

This clonotype occurred once. The chain uses TRBV12-3 or TRBV12-4 and TRBJ2-7, with D perhaps TRBD2 (7 bases). The CDR3 length is 13 residues. The germline V and J ends were trimmed by 7 bases and 6 bases, with 16 bases remaining between them. The CDR3 DNA follows: TGTGCCAGCACCATGCGGGGGCCTGGCGAGCAGTACTTC. This translates into CASTMRGPGEQYF.

The rearrangement joins TRBV2 to TRBJ1-3, with D unclear. This CDR3 is built from 14 residues. The germline V gene has CDR1 SNHLY and CDR2 FYNNEI. The V end lost 3 bases, the J end lost 0 bases, and 6 bases lay between the germline ends. The CDR3 nucleotides read TGTGCCAGCAGTGAGAAATCCTCTGGAAACACCATATATTTT. Translated, it gives CASSEKSSGNTIYF.

The chain combines TRBV3-1 with TRBJ2-6; D is unresolved. V lost 8 bases to trimming and J lost 6 bases, with 17 bases between them. CDR1 LGHDT and CDR2 YNNKEL come from the germline V gene (reference sequence). This CDR3 is built from 15 residues. The CDR3, as DNA: TGTGCCAGCTCTAATCCGGGCCAGTTGGCCAACGTCCTGACTTTC. It encodes CASSNPGQLANVLTF. Full variable domain (outside the CDR3, taken from reference TRBV3-1 and TRBJ2-6): DTAVSQTPKYLVTQMGNDKSIKCEQNLGHDTMYWYKQDSKKFLKIMFSYNNKELIINETVPNRFSPKSPDKAHLNLHINSLELGDSAVYFCASSNPGQLANVLTFGAGSRLTVL.

In this sample, this clonotype turned up a few times. The chain couples TRBV5-1 to TRBJ2-3; D unclear. This CDR3 is 14 amino acids long. Per the germline V gene, CDR1 is SGHRS and CDR2 is YFSETQ. Trimming took 7 bases from V and 1 from J, leaving 13 bases between them. CDR3 nucleotides: TGCGCCAGCTCCGAAGACACAGGCACAGATACGCAGTATTTT. Amino acid sequence: CASSEDTGTDTQYF. Drawing the rest from reference TRBV5-1 and TRBJ2-3, the complete variable domain is KAGVTQTPRYLIKTRGQQVTLSCSPISGHRSVSWYQQTPGQGLQFLFEYFSETQRNKGNFPGRFSGRQFSNSRSEMNVSTLELGDSALYLCASSEDTGTDTQYFGPGTRLTVL.

In its sample, this clonotype was seen a few times. The rearrangement uses TRBV12-3 or TRBV12-4 and TRBJ2-3, with 9 bases identical to TRBD1. V shed 5 bases, J shed 3 bases, and the junction held 9 bases outside the gene matches. The CDR3 runs 16 residues. CDR3 nucleotide sequence: TGTGCCAGCAGTCAGGGACAGGGCTCACTGACAGATACGCAGTATTTT. Translation: CASSQGQGSLTDTQYF.

The chain employs TRBV7-6 and TRBJ2-1; unclear D gene. V lost 3 bases, J lost 5 bases, and 14 bases lay in between. CDR1 is SGHVS and CDR2 is FNYEAQ in the germline V gene. The CDR3 is 15 amino acids. The CDR3 DNA is TGTGCCAGCAGCTTTAGGGTGTACGGGCACAATGAGCAGTTCTTC. It is translated as CASSFRVYGHNEQFF.

This clonotype was observed a few times. V gene TRBV20-1 combines with J gene TRBJ2-7, with 9 bases that match TRBD1. The CDR3 consists of 13 residues. Germline assignment: CDR1 DFQATT and CDR2 SNEGSKA (reference sequence). Trimming cost V 6 bases and J 6 bases; bases outside gene matches: 9. The CDR3 region has the DNA TGCAGTGCCCCCGGGACAGGGAGGGCCGAGCAGTACTTC. Protein product: CSAPGTGRAEQYF.

This chain links TRBV5-5 with TRBJ1-2, with 8 bases matching TRBD1. The CDR3 covers 14 residues. With 6 bases clipped from V and 4 bases from J, the junction kept 8 bases outside the gene matches. From germline, CDR1 is SGHKS and CDR2 YYEKEE (reference sequence). CDR3 loop: CASTLSGTGYGYTF. CDR3 in DNA: TGTGCCAGCACCCTATCCGGGACAGGCTATGGCTACACCTTC.